What follows describes a single T cell receptor beta chain. This receptor's antigen is unknown. No qualities accompany the bases; no much larger clone lies one base away. The library was produced with PCR. TCRdb lists the instrument as Illumina HiSeq 2500. To normalize quantification of the TCRbeta repertoire, the TCR libraries were built with molecular barcoding that relied on unique molecular identifiers. TCRdb reanalyzed the raw reads on its own, using fastp at Q25 for trimming and MiXCR for clone calling, and kept in-frame beta chains. Every distinct CDR3 protein forms one entry, paired with its most common genes and DNA. A total of a few hundred thousand distinct CDR3 sequences appear in this sample, 27% of them only once. Approximately 33% of the sample lies in the top ten. This entry is derived from a study of T-cell reconstitution after alpha-beta-depleted transplantation in children (TCRdb year 2016). For the wider study: The study quantitatively tracked T-cell immune reconstitution after TCRalphabeta/CD19-depleted allogeneic hematopoietic cell transplantation in children using TCR repertoire profiling. Results the study describes overall, beyond this receptor: The apparently early alphabetaT-cell count recovery about two months after transplant was reportedly dependent on only several hundred rapidly expanded clones derived from non-depleted graft cells. In some patients, the high TCRbeta diversity seen at day 60 was put down to recipient T cells and intrathymic progenitors that had survived conditioning. Over subsequent months, a decline in hyperexpanded clone frequencies was noted, and after one year, T-cell counts and TCRbeta diversity were mostly ascribed to newly produced T cells.

The sample's treatment or condition label, in plain terms: allogeneic hematopoietic cell transplantation with graft depleted of TCRalphabeta T cells and CD19 B cells. The children who served as transplant recipients had been given grafts of TCRalphabeta/CD19-depleted allogeneic hematopoietic cells. The junction shows trimming of 5 bases on V and 0 bases on J, plus 14 bases between the germline ends. The germline V gene gives CDR1 as ENHRY and CDR2 as SYGVKD. The CDR3 goes from the cysteine to the phenylalanine over 16 residues. Of all the DNA, just the CDR3 is kept, 48 bases in frame from base 1. The receptor was derived from a boy younger than two with Wiskott-Aldrich syndrome, due to receive a stem cell transplant. Sequencing used PBMCs, obtained before TCRalphabeta/CD19-depleted stem cell transplant. The chain is encoded by TRBV10-3 joined to TRBJ2-1, with TRBD1 as a weak D call on 5 bases. The CDR3: CAISPERTFSYNEQFF. The DNA sequence is given as TGTGCCATCAGTCCAGAGAGGACATTCTCCTACAATGAGCAGTTCTTC.